A single sample gave rise to the 32 T cell receptor beta chains below, sequenced in a study of blood T cell repertoires in COVID-19. Produced via immunoSEQ multiplex PCR; TCRdb's table is partial and in-frame only. This sample carries 110,000 to 150,000 clones, about four fifths of them seen once, and the ten largest clones take around 1.4%. Sequencing input: peripheral blood. The receptors derive from a human donor in a cohort sampled during active COVID-19.

The V gene is TRBV29-1, the J gene TRBJ2-7, with unresolved D. Germline V gene sequence: CDR1 SQVTM, CDR2 ANQGSEA. Trimming took off 7 bases at V and 4 bases at J, with 8 bases between the two ends. The CDR3 has 10 amino acids. The CDR3 here is CSAAWYEQYF. The CDR3 coding sequence is TGCAGCGCCGCGTGGTACGAGCAGTACTTC.

The chain uses TRBV27 and TRBJ1-6, with D tentatively TRBD1 (6 bases). The CDR3 totals 15 residues. V lost 0 bases, J lost 12 bases, and 15 bases lay in between. Germline V gives CDR1 MNHEY, CDR2 SMNVEV (reference sequence). CDR3 nucleotides: TGTGCCAGCAGTTTATCGAGGCAGGGGCGGGTACCCCTCCACTTT. Translated, it gives CASSLSRQGRVPLHF.

This chain links TRBV3-1 (or the pseudogene TRBV3-2) with TRBJ2-5, with 8 positions matching TRBD2. Trimming removed 6 bases from V and 4 bases from J; junction bases left unmatched: 7. CDR3 length: 14 amino acids. Germline V gives CDR1 LGHDT, CDR2 YNNKEL (reference sequence). CDR3 amino acids: CASRLSGGGETQYF. Written as DNA, the CDR3 is TGTGCCAGCAGACTAAGCGGGGGCGGAGAGACCCAGTACTTC.

The CDR3 protein is CASSDRRETQYF. The DNA of the CDR3 is TGTGCCAGCTCGGACAGGAGAGAGACCCAGTACTTC. The genes are TRBV11-2 and TRBJ2-5, with 7 nucleotides matching TRBD1. V lost 8 bases and J lost 4; bases outside the gene matches: 4. CDR1 is SGHAT and CDR2 is FQNNGV in the germline V gene. CDR3 length: 12 amino acids.

The chain employs TRBV28 and TRBJ2-3, with D perhaps TRBD2 (7 bases). The CDR3 sequence is 17 residues long. From germline, CDR1 is MDHEN and CDR2 SYDVKM. Trimming removed 5 bases at V and 0 bases at J, with 18 bases between. DNA of the CDR3: TGTGCCAGCAGTGGGCGCGGGGGCGGACTAAGCACAGATACGCAGTATTTT. Its protein is CASSGRGGGLSTDTQYF.

The J gene is TRBJ2-5, the V gene TRBV6-1; perhaps TRBD2 as D (5 bases). V dropped 0 bases and J dropped 0 bases, with 11 bases sitting between them. The CDR3 has 16 residues. Germline V CDR1 and CDR2: MNHNS, SASEGT. CDR3 in DNA: TGTGCCAGCAGTGAAGCAAAGCGGAGATACCAAGAGACCCAGTACTTC. It specifies CASSEAKRRYQETQYF.

The chain is built from TRBV5-1 and TRBJ2-7; 7 nucleotides line up with TRBD2. J gave up 2 bases and V 4 bases, and 3 bases lay outside the gene matches. There are 13 residues in the CDR3. CDR1 SGHRS and CDR2 YFSETQ come from the germline V gene. CDR3 nucleotides: TGCGCCAGCAGCGGGACTAACCCCTACGAGCAGTACTTC. It translates to CASSGTNPYEQYF.

This rearrangement joins TRBV7-6 to TRBJ1-1; tentative D call: TRBD1 (6 bases). The germline V gene encodes CDR1 SGHVS and CDR2 FNYEAQ. This CDR3 comprises 14 residues. Trimming removed 1 base from V and 5 bases from J, with 11 bases in between. DNA for the CDR3: TGTGCCAGCAGCTTAGACGAGGGGGGGACTGAAGCTTTCTTT. Translated, it gives CASSLDEGGTEAFF.

The chain recombines TRBV5-1 with TRBJ2-1, with D perhaps matching TRBD2 (5 bases). V lost 3 bases to trimming and J lost 3 bases, with 13 bases between them. The CDR3 is 15 amino acids. Germline V gene lookup returns CDR1 SGHRS and CDR2 YFSETQ. The CDR3 here is CASSYSDGHYNEQFF. The CDR3 bases are TGCGCCAGCAGCTATAGCGACGGTCACTACAATGAGCAGTTCTTC. Looking up the rest from reference TRBV5-1 and TRBJ2-1 gives the full variable domain: KAGVTQTPRYLIKTRGQQVTLSCSPISGHRSVSWYQQTPGQGLQFLFEYFSETQRNKGNFPGRFSGRQFSNSRSEMNVSTLELGDSALYLCASSYSDGHYNEQFFGPGTRLTVL.

This clone was seen a few times. The V call is TRBV29-1, the J call TRBJ2-7; tentatively, D is TRBD1 (6 bases). Germline CDR1 and CDR2: SQVTM and ANQGSEA. Trimming took off 3 bases at V and 0 bases at J, with 18 bases between the two ends. The CDR3 consists of 16 residues. This chain's CDR3 is CSVEDRYNPNSYEQYF. The DNA of the CDR3 is TGCAGCGTTGAGGACAGATACAACCCTAACTCCTACGAGCAGTACTTC.

V and J are TRBV6-5 and TRBJ2-7; 8 nucleotides align to TRBD1. The junction had 11 bases not matched to a gene; V was cut back by 10 bases and J by 9 bases. The CDR3 spans 12 residues. From germline, CDR1 is MNHEY and CDR2 SVGAGI. CDR3 DNA: TGTGCCACCCATGGACAGGGCTCGGCGCAGTACTTC. This translates into CATHGQGSAQYF.

This clone was seen more than once but under ten times. The chain recombines TRBV6-5 with TRBJ1-2; D gene unclear. The V gene's germline CDR1 is MNHEY and CDR2 SVGAGI. Trimming removed 10 bases at V and 3 bases at J, with 18 bases between. The CDR3 totals 14 residues. CDR3 residues: CATLTELWHYGYTF. The CDR3 DNA sequence: TGTGCCACCCTCACGGAGCTCTGGCACTATGGCTACACCTTC.

This sequence joins TRBV5-5 and TRBJ1-1; the D gene is possibly TRBD1 (6 bases). The ends were cut back, 1 base at V and 0 bases at J, with 16 bases in the middle. Germline V lookup: CDR1 SGHKS, CDR2 YYEKEE (reference sequence). This CDR3 has 17 residues. The CDR3 sequence: CASSLYGTTGMNTEAFF. Here the CDR3 DNA reads TGTGCCAGCAGCTTGTACGGGACAACAGGGATGAACACTGAAGCTTTCTTT.

This sequence joins TRBV4-1 and TRBJ2-3; TRBD1 matches at 8 bases. V was clipped by 0 bases and J by 1 base; unmatched bases: 6. From germline, CDR1 is MGHRA and CDR2 YSYEKL. The CDR3 runs 17 residues. The CDR3 protein is CASSQDYDRGGTDTQYF. CDR3 sequence (DNA): TGCGCCAGCAGCCAAGACTACGACAGGGGCGGCACAGATACGCAGTATTTT.

CDR3 sequence: CASTGRGLSMNTEAFF. The DNA of the CDR3 is TGCGCCAGCACGGGCAGGGGGCTTTCCATGAACACTGAAGCTTTCTTT. The chain is built from TRBV5-1 and TRBJ1-1, with 8 bases fitting TRBD1. V was pared by 6 bases and J by 0 bases, with 10 bases of the junction left unmatched. Per the germline V gene, CDR1 is SGHRS and CDR2 is YFSETQ. The CDR3 length is 16 residues.

The chain recombines TRBV28 with TRBJ1-1; TRBD1 aligns across 8 bases. This CDR3 has 18 residues. CDR1 is MDHEN, CDR2 SYDVKM, per germline. J lost 0 bases, V lost 7 bases, and 16 bases had no gene match. The CDR3 spells CASTQRTGLVIMNTEAFF. In nucleotides, the CDR3 is TGTGCCAGCACCCAAAGGACAGGGCTAGTCATAATGAACACTGAAGCTTTCTTT.

The chain carries TRBV5-1 and TRBJ1-4, with TRBD1 matching over 10 bases. Trimming at V came to 3 bases and at J to 8 bases, leaving 7 bases not matched to a gene. Germline V gene sequence: CDR1 SGHRS, CDR2 YFSETQ. The CDR3 runs to 15 residues. DNA of the CDR3: TGCGCCAGCAGCTACGGGACAGGGGTAGGAGAAAAACTGTTTTTT. This codes for CASSYGTGVGEKLFF.

The rearrangement joins TRBV20-1 to TRBJ1-5; weak D call: TRBD1 (5 bases). CDR1 is DFQATT and CDR2 is SNEGSKA in the germline V gene (reference sequence). This CDR3 contains 14 residues. V was clipped by 3 bases and J by 2 bases, with 11 bases between them. The CDR3 sequence is CSASRVGGNQPQHF. CDR3 nucleotides: TGCAGTGCTAGTAGGGTAGGGGGCAATCAGCCCCAGCATTTT.

In nucleotides, the CDR3 is TGTGCCAGCAGTCCAACGAACGAGGGTGCGCCGGGGAAAAACATTCAGTACTTC. Its translation is CASSPTNEGAPGKNIQYF. This rearrangement joins TRBV27 to TRBJ2-4; the D gene is possibly TRBD2 (5 bases). V gave up 5 bases and J gave up 4 bases, with 24 bases separating them. The CDR3 has 18 residues. Germline CDR1 reads MNHEY; CDR2 reads SMNVEV (reference sequence).

The genes are TRBV7-2 and TRBJ2-7; 10 nucleotides agree with TRBD2. This CDR3 is 16 amino acids long. Germline V gene sequence: CDR1 SGHTA, CDR2 FQGNSA. Losses at the gene ends were 6 bases for V and 0 bases for J; bases not matched to a gene: 8. The DNA for the CDR3 is TGTGCCAGCAGTCATCGGACTAGCGGACGCTCCTACGAGCAGTACTTC. It is translated as CASSHRTSGRSYEQYF.

This clone was detected a few times. The CDR3 bases are TGTGCCAGCAGCTTAGGGACTAGCGGGACTGGCACAGATACGCAGTATTTT. Protein product: CASSLGTSGTGTDTQYF. This rearrangement joins TRBV7-2 to TRBJ2-3, with 12 positions matching TRBD2. The CDR3 is 17 residues long. CDR1 SGHTA and CDR2 FQGNSA come from the germline V gene. V lost 1 base, J lost 1 base, and 3 bases stayed unmatched.

Note on this clone: This sample also contains other DNA sequences that code for the same CDR3. The J gene is TRBJ1-1, the V gene TRBV3-1 (or the pseudogene TRBV3-2); 7 nucleotides align to TRBD1. The CDR3 is 12 residues long. Germline CDR1 LGHDT, CDR2 YNNKEL (reference sequence). J was trimmed by 7 bases and V by 4 bases; bases with no gene match: 3. In nucleotides, the CDR3 is TGTGCCAGCAGCCCTAGACAGGGTGAAGCTTTCTTT. This gives the protein CASSPRQGEAFF.

In its sample, this clone was seen once. The chain is built from TRBV6-2 or TRBV6-3 and TRBJ1-2; no firm D call. Trimming shortened V by 6 bases and J by 5 bases, and 13 bases separated the two germline ends. The CDR3 loop spans 13 amino acids. Germline-derived CDR1 and CDR2 are MNHEY and SVGEGT. CDR3 coding DNA: TGTGCCAGCAGGTACGCGGAGGTTTATGGCTACACCTTC. Translated: CASRYAEVYGYTF.

V gene TRBV18 combines with J gene TRBJ2-1; perhaps TRBD1 as D (5 bases). The CDR3 spans 13 residues. CDR1 is KGHSH, CDR2 LQKENI, per germline. With 2 bases removed from V and 5 bases from J, the gap between germline ends came to 7 bases. CDR3 nucleotide sequence: TGTGCCAGCTCACCAGGGGCTAACAATGAGCAGTTCTTC. Protein sequence: CASSPGANNEQFF.

The J gene is TRBJ1-6, the V gene TRBV19, with a possible D match to TRBD1 (5 bases). CDR1 is LNHDA and CDR2 is SQIVND in the germline V gene (reference sequence). The V gene lost 8 bases and the J gene lost 0 bases, with 14 bases spanning the gap. The CDR3 spans 16 residues. CDR3 amino acids: CASQTDSYSYNSPLHF. CDR3 DNA: TGTGCCAGTCAAACAGACAGCTACTCCTATAATTCACCCCTCCACTTT.

The chain is built from TRBV5-1 and TRBJ2-7; 8 bases map to TRBD2. This CDR3 has 16 residues. The germline V gene has CDR1 SGHRS and CDR2 YFSETQ. V trimming: 4 bases; J trimming: 0 bases; junction bases outside the gene matches: 9. The CDR3 DNA sequence: TGCGCCAGCAGCGACAGAGCGGGAGCCAGCTCCTACGAGCAGTACTTC. Translating it yields CASSDRAGASSYEQYF.

This clone was seen ten or more times. The chain uses TRBV5-1 and TRBJ2-2; possibly TRBD1 for D (6 bases). Trimming shortened V by 4 bases and J by 3 bases, and 10 bases separated the two germline ends. The CDR3 length is 14 residues. The V gene's germline CDR1 is SGHRS and CDR2 YFSETQ. The chain's CDR3 is CASSIDRYTGELFF. CDR3 in DNA: TGCGCCAGCAGCATCGACAGGTACACCGGGGAGCTGTTTTTT.

The CDR3 DNA is TGTGCCAGCAGCCAAGCCTTTTACTCGACTAGCGGGAGAGGAGGCGGGGAGCTGTTTTTT. Its protein product is CASSQAFYSTSGRGGGELFF. The chain couples TRBV4-2 to TRBJ2-2, with 12 bases matching TRBD2. The CDR3 runs to 20 residues. With V trimmed by 1 base and J by 7 bases, 16 bases remained unmatched. From germline, CDR1 is LGHNA and CDR2 YNFKEQ.

The CDR3 DNA is TGCGCCAGCAGGGACAGTCAATCCTACAATGAGCAGTTCTTC. Translating gives CASRDSQSYNEQFF. This chain connects TRBV23-1 to TRBJ2-1; tentative D call: TRBD1 (6 bases). TRBV23-1 is assigned to the ORF class and has an uncertain function. Trimming shortened V by 6 bases and J by 1 base, and 10 bases separated the two germline ends. The CDR3 has 14 amino acids.

The chain recombines TRBV29-1 with TRBJ2-2; TRBD1 matches 9 bases. The CDR3 totals 15 residues. Germline CDR1 SQVTM, CDR2 ANQGSEA. V lost 7 bases, J lost 0 bases, and 6 bases stayed unmatched. CDR3 DNA sequence: TGCAGCGCTGCGAGGACAGGGGCGAACACCGGGGAGCTGTTTTTT. This gives the protein CSAARTGANTGELFF.

The chain carries TRBV10-3 and TRBJ1-5; D gene unclear. This CDR3 spans 16 amino acids. Germline V gives CDR1 ENHRY, CDR2 SYGVKD. Between the trimmed V and J ends, which lost 4 bases and 5 bases, there was a span of 18 bases. DNA of the CDR3: TGTGCCATCAGTGCTGATATCGGAGTTTCGGATCAGCCCCAGCATTTT. The encoded protein is CAISADIGVSDQPQHF.

The chain recombines TRBV19 with TRBJ1-5, with 10 bases lining up with TRBD1. The J segment lost 7 bases and the V segment lost 4 bases, leaving 4 bases of the junction unmatched. Germline V lookup: CDR1 LNHDA, CDR2 SQIVND (reference sequence). The CDR3 contains 14 residues. The CDR3 protein is CASSKTGGGQPQHF. The CDR3 nucleotides read TGTGCCAGTAGTAAGACAGGGGGCGGACAGCCCCAGCATTTT.